This TCR beta chain was identified during a study of lymphopenia after photon versus proton radiotherapy (dated by TCRdb to about 2019). Turning to the overall study: The immunological effects of photon versus proton radiation therapy were compared in patients with gastrointestinal tumors who developed high-grade lymphopenia. The cohort comprised more than 15 patients with gastrointestinal tumors who received either photon or proton therapy and then developed lymphopenia. The goal of the study was to characterize the differences between the two radiation modalities in how they affect the immune system. The research as a whole found: Once the lymphocyte count had reached its nadir, the repertoires of photon-treated patients showed oligoclonal expansion, particularly of CD8+ Temra cells, and this expansion drove the decline in diversity. The survival association was assessed only in patients who died, and the authors presented better survival with proton therapy as a possibility rather than a demonstrated result. Across the cohort, a larger post-nadir drop in TCR diversity was inversely correlated with overall survival time among patients who died. Proton-treated patients stayed relatively stable during treatment, while photon-treated patients lost naive T cells and TCR diversity and gained effector/memory populations.

Library preparation employed the immunoSEQ multiplex PCR assay. T cell repertoires were profiled by deep sequencing of rearranged TCR beta loci, alongside multiparametric flow cytometry. The table was pulled from immuneACCESS by TCRdb, which kept in-frame rearrangements only. Such tables lose some clones; where checked, under half of the loss comes from unresolved V genes, and the rest has no known cause. This sample is represented by roughly 6,500 clones; roughly nine tenths of them were singletons. Approximately 10% of the sample is taken by the ten largest. V is pared back by 1 base and J by 4 bases, with 19 bases lying between the germline termini. From a lookup of the germline V gene, CDR1 and CDR2 are SGHAT and FQNNGV. The CDR3 contains 17 residues, cysteine and phenylalanine counted. The kept DNA is CDR3 alone, 51 bases in frame from the first base. This clone was counted a single time. Its antigen is still unknown. The sample holds no much larger clone one base away, and base qualities are not on file.

The TCR was taken from a man in his 60s with cholangiocarcinoma. Source: peripheral blood, taken from a patient treated with photon-based radiotherapy. This sequence uses TRBV11-2 and TRBJ1-1, with an unclear D gene assignment. The DNA sequence reads TGTGCCAGCAGCTTAGGGACGGGAGCCTATTGGGGCACTGAAGCTTTCTTT. The resulting protein is CASSLGTGAYWGTEAFF.